These 19 T cell receptor beta chains originate from one sample sequenced in a study of shared T cell receptors in the human thymus. Data came from immunoSEQ multiplex PCR; TCRdb stores just in-frame clones and leaves some out. This table holds approximately 660,000 clones, more than 75% found once. The sample was also reused in another study, on human thymus T cells.

The sequenced material came from thymocytes. The receptor set was obtained from a boy in the first two years of life with a congenital heart defect.

This rearrangement joins TRBV4-3 to TRBJ1-2; D remains unclear. Trimming cost V 0 bases and J 5 bases, with 10 bases left between them. The CDR3 runs to 14 residues. Germline CDR1 reads LGHNA; CDR2 reads YSLEER. The chain's CDR3 is CASSQDPPVYGYTF. In nucleotides, the CDR3 is TGCGCCAGCAGCCAAGATCCCCCGGTGTATGGCTACACCTTC.

A single count supports this clone. J is TRBJ1-5 and V is TRBV30; D unclear. The CDR3 has 11 amino acids. Germline CDR1 is GTSNPN and CDR2 is SVGIG (reference sequence). Trimming took 0 bases from V and 7 from J, leaving 4 bases between them. The CDR3 loop is CAWSVSQPQHF. The DNA for the CDR3 is TGTGCCTGGAGTGTTTCACAGCCCCAGCATTTT.

The chain has TRBV7-9 and TRBJ2-5; a possible D gene is TRBD2 (5 bases). Per germline, CDR1 SEHNR and CDR2 FQNEAQ (reference sequence). The CDR3 has 15 residues. Trimming took 5 bases from V and 2 from J, leaving 15 bases between them. The CDR3 spells CASSGSGTLQETQYF. The CDR3, as DNA: TGTGCCAGCAGCGGAAGCGGTACCTTACAAGAGACCCAGTACTTC.

The V gene is TRBV5-1, the J gene TRBJ2-7; TRBD2 matches at 10 bases. Germline V gene sequence: CDR1 SGHRS, CDR2 YFSETQ. The CDR3 has 15 amino acids. V lost 5 bases, J lost 2 bases, and 7 bases stayed unmatched. The CDR3 nucleotides read TGCGCCAGCAGTACCGGACTAGCGGATACCTACGAGCAGTACTTC. As protein: CASSTGLADTYEQYF.

The chain recombines TRBV6-1 with TRBJ2-7; possible D gene TRBD1, 7 bases. CDR3 length equals 19 residues. The V and J ends lost 2 bases and 4 bases respectively, with 27 bases between them. Germline V gene sequence: CDR1 MNHNS, CDR2 SASEGT. The CDR3 here is CASSEQHHPIQGRPYEQYF. The CDR3 DNA reads as TGTGCCAGCAGTGAACAACACCATCCAATACAGGGGAGGCCTTACGAGCAGTACTTC.

The chain uses TRBV6-5 and TRBJ2-1; 9 positions agree with TRBD2. Germline CDR1 reads MNHEY; CDR2 reads SVGAGI. CDR3 size: 16 residues. Unmatched junction bases numbered 8, after V lost 4 bases and J lost 4 bases. The CDR3 loop reads CASSSTRTSAYNEQFF. CDR3 coding DNA: TGTGCCAGCAGTTCCACCAGGACTAGCGCATACAATGAGCAGTTCTTC.

The sample holds a few counts of this clone. The V and J genes are TRBV6-6 and TRBJ2-2; D might be TRBD2 (5 bases). Germline lookup yields CDR1 MNHNY and CDR2 SVGAGI (reference sequence). This CDR3 contains 12 residues. V was cut by 8 bases and J by 6 bases, with 10 bases left in between. The CDR3 region is CASQRAAGELFF. In DNA form, the CDR3 reads TGTGCCAGCCAGAGGGCGGCCGGGGAGCTGTTTTTT.

The J gene is TRBJ2-3, the V gene TRBV6-1; TRBD1 aligns across 7 bases. CDR3 length: 18 amino acids. Per the germline V gene, CDR1 is MNHNS and CDR2 is SASEGT. The V and J ends lost 4 bases and 7 bases, in that order; junction bases with no gene match: 20. The CDR3 region has the DNA TGTGCCAGCAGTGGAACCCTGACAGGGACCGGCCTGGGATATACGCAGTATTTT. This gives the protein CASSGTLTGTGLGYTQYF.

The chain recombines TRBV20-1 with TRBJ2-7; D unresolved. Germline CDR1 DFQATT, CDR2 SNEGSKA (reference sequence). Trimming took off 1 base at V and 5 bases at J, with 6 bases between the two ends. The CDR3 is 11 amino acids. CDR3 loop: CSARARDEQYF. CDR3 DNA: TGCAGTGCTAGAGCCCGCGACGAGCAGTACTTC.

J is TRBJ1-1 and V is TRBV28, with 7 positions matching TRBD1. The CDR3 length is 19 residues. V shed 4 bases and J 4 bases; nucleotides not matched to a gene: 21. Germline CDR1 reads MDHEN; CDR2 reads SYDVKM. The CDR3 DNA follows: TGTGCCAGCAGTTCCCCTTATACCGTCTGGAGGGGGCGAGGCACTGAAGCTTTCTTT. Its protein product is CASSSPYTVWRGRGTEAFF.

Notes on this clone: This CDR3 is also generated by other DNA sequences in the sample. This chain connects TRBV27 to TRBJ2-7; 7 nucleotides align to TRBD1. The CDR3 spans 14 residues. Germline V gene data show CDR1 as MNHEY and CDR2 as SMNVEV (reference sequence). V shed 5 bases and J 1 base; nucleotides not matched to a gene: 5. The CDR3 DNA follows: TGTGCCAGCAGTCCCCGGGACAGATCCTACGAGCAGTACTTC. Translation gives CASSPRDRSYEQYF.

CDR3 sequence reads: CASSPPSRSGGNTEAFF. The CDR3 DNA reads as TGTGCCAGCAGCCCTCCAAGTAGGAGCGGGGGGAACACTGAAGCTTTCTTT. The J gene is TRBJ1-1, the V gene TRBV14; D may be TRBD1 (5 bases). V lost 4 bases and J 1 base, leaving 19 bases between the germline ends. The CDR3 contains 17 residues. Germline values: CDR1 SGHDN, CDR2 FVKESK.

The chain links TRBV27 to TRBJ2-1; D possibly corresponds to TRBD1 (5 bases). The germline V gene has CDR1 MNHEY and CDR2 SMNVEV (reference sequence). Trimming shortened V by 5 bases and J by 8 bases, and 13 bases separated the two germline ends. There are 13 residues in the CDR3. CDR3 DNA sequence: TGTGCCAGCAGTATTCCTTGGGGCGATGAGCAGTTCTTC. Translating gives CASSIPWGDEQFF.

For this clone: Other DNA sequences in this specimen translate into the identical CDR3. CDR3 loop: CASSLGGGSYEQYF. CDR3 sequence (DNA): TGTGCCAGCAGCTTAGGAGGGGGCTCCTACGAGCAGTACTTC. J is TRBJ2-7 and V is TRBV7-6; D is perhaps TRBD1 (6 bases). The CDR3 runs 14 residues. Germline assignment: CDR1 SGHVS and CDR2 FNYEAQ. Trimming removed 1 base from V and 0 bases from J, with 7 bases in between.

The rearrangement links TRBV9 to TRBJ2-3, with 8 positions matching TRBD2. The V segment lost 2 bases and the J segment 4 bases; nucleotides outside the gene matches: 12. CDR3 size: 17 residues. CDR1 SGDLS and CDR2 YYNGEE come from the germline V gene. This CDR3 reads CASSVSGDPTFADTQYF. Here the CDR3 DNA reads TGTGCCAGCAGCGTTAGCGGGGACCCGACTTTCGCAGATACGCAGTATTTT. Supplemented by reference TRBV9 and TRBJ2-3, the full variable domain reads DSGVTQTPKHLITATGQRVTLRCSPRSGDLSVYWYQQSLDQGLQFLIQYYNGEERAKGNILERFSAQQFPDLHSELNLSSLELGDSALYFCASSVSGDPTFADTQYFGPGTRLTVL.

The chain is built from TRBV7-9 and TRBJ2-2, with 7 bases matching TRBD2. Per germline, CDR1 SEHNR and CDR2 FQNEAQ (reference sequence). This CDR3 has 13 residues. V lost 5 bases and J lost 9; bases outside the gene matches: 6. Written as DNA, the CDR3 is TGTGCCAGCAGCCCCGGACTAGTCCGGGAGCTGTTTTTT. It translates to CASSPGLVRELFF.

The chain carries TRBV6-5 and TRBJ1-1; perhaps TRBD1 as D (6 bases). Trimming took 2 bases from V and 8 from J, leaving 12 bases between them. This CDR3 spans 13 amino acids. Germline V gene data show CDR1 as MNHEY and CDR2 as SVGAGI. The CDR3 spells CASSYGSGQEAFF. Written as DNA, the CDR3 is TGTGCCAGCAGTTACGGATCGGGACAAGAAGCTTTCTTT.

About this clone itself: At one of its ends the junction is not consistent with the germline gene, which may arise from a read error. The rearrangement joins TRBV20-1 to TRBJ1-3; 7 bases fit TRBD1. The CDR3 has 11 amino acids. Germline CDR1 is DFQATT and CDR2 is SNEGSKA (reference sequence). The CDR3 region has the DNA TGCAGTGCTTGGGACAGACCTTTCTTTCTATTT. As protein: CSAWDRPFFLF.

The rearrangement links TRBV9 to TRBJ2-1; 9 positions match TRBD2. This CDR3 contains 14 residues. V shed 1 base, J shed 4 bases, and the junction held 0 bases outside the gene matches. CDR1 is SGDLS, CDR2 YYNGEE, per germline. CDR3: CASSVLAGYNEQFF. The CDR3 DNA follows: TGTGCCAGCAGCGTACTAGCGGGGTACAATGAGCAGTTCTTC.